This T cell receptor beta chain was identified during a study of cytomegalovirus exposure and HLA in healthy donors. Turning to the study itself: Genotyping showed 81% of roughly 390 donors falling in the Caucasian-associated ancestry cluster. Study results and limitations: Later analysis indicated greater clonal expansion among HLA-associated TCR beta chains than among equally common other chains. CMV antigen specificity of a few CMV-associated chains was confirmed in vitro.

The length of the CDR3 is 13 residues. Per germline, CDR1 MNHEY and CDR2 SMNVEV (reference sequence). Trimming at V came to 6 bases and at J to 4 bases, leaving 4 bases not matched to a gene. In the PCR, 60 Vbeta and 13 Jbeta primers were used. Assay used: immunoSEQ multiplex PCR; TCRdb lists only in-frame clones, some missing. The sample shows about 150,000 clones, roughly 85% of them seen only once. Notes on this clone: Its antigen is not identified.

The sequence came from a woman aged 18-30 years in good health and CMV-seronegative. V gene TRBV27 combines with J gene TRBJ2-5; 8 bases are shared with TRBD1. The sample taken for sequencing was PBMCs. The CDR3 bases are TGTGCCAGCAGCAGGACAGGGATAGAGACCCAGTACTTC. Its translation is CASSRTGIETQYF.